A selection of T cell receptor beta chains follows, all from one sample in a study of spatial heterogeneity in lung cancer. MiXCR was run by TCRdb on the 5' RACE reads, yielding one entry per CDR3 protein. The table lists more than 60,000 distinct CDR3 sequences, approximately 6% of them singletons. This sample comprised PBMCs, obtained at surgery. The source is a female donor with early-stage non-small cell lung cancer. Both conserved end residues are part of each CDR3. Not every row has a clone size; where given, it reads once, few, many or a size class.

clone size,V gene,J gene,CDR3 protein
-,TRBV2,TRBJ2-1,CAARRHSSYNEQFF
few,TRBV30,TRBJ1-6,CAHRGLTDNSPLHF
many,TRBV5-1,TRBJ2-1,CASSSGLAQNNNEQFF
many,TRBV9,TRBJ2-2,CASSFETSAHTGELFF
many,TRBV3-1,TRBJ2-5,CASSQRGETQYF
-,TRBV20-1,TRBJ2-7,CSARDGTAFSYEQYF
many,TRBV3-1,TRBJ2-1,CASSQAGGLAGYNEQFF
few,TRBV28,TRBJ1-4,CASSPPPGPEKLFF
many,TRBV5-4,TRBJ2-1,CASSLDPGEANEQFF
many,TRBV29-1,TRBJ2-1,CRVDRGGEQFF
few,TRBV19,TRBJ2-2,CAGGLLDTGELFF
-,TRBV9,TRBJ1-5,CASSPGTRGFSNQPQHF
many,TRBV16,TRBJ1-1,CASSQLENTEAFF
many,TRBV5-6,TRBJ1-4,CASSPTGTGEKLFF
few,TRBV27,TRBJ2-1,CASSFNQRYNEQFF
once,TRBV10-2,TRBJ1-1,CASTSGTQAFF
-,TRBV9,TRBJ2-5,CASSVQAQETQYF
many,TRBV20-1,TRBJ1-2,CSARDQSRGDYGYTF
many,TRBV12-3/TRBV12-4,TRBJ2-5,CASTRTGRQETQYF
many,TRBV6-5,TRBJ1-2,CASRFMGAGYGYTF
few,TRBV6-4,TRBJ1-5,CASSDRIRDRGWRGNQPQHF
many,TRBV12-3/TRBV12-4,TRBJ1-2,CASSSSGTGMYGYTF
few,TRBV20-1,TRBJ1-2,CSARGGEVYGYTF
many,TRBV21-1,TRBJ2-4,CASSKVPGPGELRLAKNIQYF
-,TRBV28,TRBJ1-3,CASSSTVRDRTGNTIYF
-,TRBV28,TRBJ2-1,CASSLKGYNEQFF
many,TRBV20-1,TRBJ2-7,CSASPSLAGGGYEQYF
many,TRBV10-1,TRBJ2-1,CASSDFSPNNEQFF
many,TRBV5-1,TRBJ1-4,CASSLAGTGDEKLFF
few,TRBV12-3/TRBV12-4,TRBJ1-1,CASSLTGRNTEAFF